These 8 T cell receptor beta chains share one sample of origin, sequenced in a study of STAT3 mutations in large granular lymphocyte leukemia. Study results and caveats: At least one immunodominant TCR beta clonotype appeared in every T-cell large granular lymphocyte leukemia patient.

No antigen is known for these receptors. Repertoires were generated with immunoSEQ multiplex PCR, while TCRdb's copy carries only in-frame clones and drops some. Of approximately 30,000 clones detected, 65% to 80% appear once; the ten largest clones hold roughly 31%. Sequencing was performed on peripheral blood mononuclear cells. All receptors come from a woman aged 45-65 years with T-cell large granular lymphocyte leukemia. Some clones in this sample may be carry-over from other donors' samples.

The chain carries TRBV29-1 and TRBJ1-5, with TRBD1 identical over 9 bases. V lost 6 bases to trimming and J lost 6 bases; unmatched junction nucleotides: 12. Germline assignment: CDR1 SQVTM and CDR2 ANQGSEA. The CDR3 is 15 residues long. The CDR3 here is CSVMFRTGVGQPQHF. Here the CDR3 DNA reads TGCAGCGTGATGTTTCGGACAGGGGTTGGTCAGCCCCAGCATTTT.

The genes are TRBV18 and TRBJ2-7, with D perhaps matching TRBD2 (5 bases). Per the germline V gene, CDR1 is KGHSH and CDR2 is LQKENI. The CDR3 length is 15 residues. The V and J ends lost 3 bases and 3 bases respectively, with 15 bases between them. CDR3 nucleotide sequence: TGTGCCAGCTCACCCAAGGGCGGGTTACTCTACGAGCAGTACTTC. This sequence encodes CASSPKGGLLYEQYF.

The V call is TRBV7-9, the J call TRBJ2-7; no reliable D call. The CDR3 totals 13 residues. Trimming left V 0 bases short and J 6 bases short, with 9 bases between. Germline V lookup: CDR1 SEHNR, CDR2 FQNEAQ (reference sequence). CDR3 residues: CASSLATMGEQYF. The CDR3 nucleotides read TGTGCCAGCAGCTTAGCAACCATGGGCGAGCAGTACTTC.

The chain uses TRBV29-1 and TRBJ1-2; D unclear. This CDR3 is built from 12 residues. From germline, CDR1 is SQVTM and CDR2 ANQGSEA. Deletions cut 6 bases from V and 0 bases from J, with 8 bases between. The CDR3, as DNA: TGCAGCGTCCAAGTAGCTAACTATGGCTACACCTTC. Protein sequence: CSVQVANYGYTF. The entire variable domain, with the rest obtained from reference TRBV29-1 and TRBJ1-2, is as follows: SAVISQKPSRDICQRGTSLTIQCQVDSQVTMMFWYRQQPGQSLTLIATANQGSEATYESGFVIDKFPISRPNLTFSTLTVSNMSPEDSSIYLCSVQVANYGYTFGSGTRLTVV.

The CDR3 bases are TGTGCCTGGAGTGCAGGGCTCAGGGCTTTCTTT. This translates into CAWSAGLRAFF. The genes are TRBV30 and TRBJ1-1; D may be TRBD1 (5 bases). The CDR3 is made up of 11 amino acids. CDR1 is GTSNPN and CDR2 is SVGIG in the germline V gene (reference sequence). V lost 1 base, J lost 11 bases, and 11 bases lay in between.

The chain links TRBV7-2 to TRBJ1-4; 7 bases align to TRBD1. Germline lookup yields CDR1 SGHTA and CDR2 FQGNSA. This CDR3 is built from 14 residues. Germline trimming cut 2 bases from V and 8 bases from J; bases unmatched to any gene: 5. The CDR3 DNA follows: TGTGCCAGCAGCTTACAGGGGGGGATAGAAAAACTGTTTTTT. As protein: CASSLQGGIEKLFF.

This rearrangement joins TRBV7-9 to TRBJ2-5; unclear D gene. The germline CDR1 and CDR2 sequences are SEHNR and FQNEAQ (reference sequence). V was trimmed by 0 bases and J by 5 bases, leaving 10 bases between them. The CDR3 is 14 residues long. CDR3 bases: TGTGCCAGCAGCTTAGCGATGGCCGGGGAGACCCAGTACTTC. Its translation is CASSLAMAGETQYF.

The V gene is TRBV4-1, the J gene TRBJ2-7, with 8 bases that match TRBD2. J gave up 5 bases and V 4 bases, and 10 bases lay outside the gene matches. The CDR3 sequence is 15 residues long. Per the germline V gene, CDR1 is MGHRA and CDR2 is YSYEKL. CDR3 nucleotide sequence: TGCGCCAGCAGCCGGTTTAGCGGGAAGCAGCACGAGCAGTACTTC. Translating it yields CASSRFSGKQHEQYF.